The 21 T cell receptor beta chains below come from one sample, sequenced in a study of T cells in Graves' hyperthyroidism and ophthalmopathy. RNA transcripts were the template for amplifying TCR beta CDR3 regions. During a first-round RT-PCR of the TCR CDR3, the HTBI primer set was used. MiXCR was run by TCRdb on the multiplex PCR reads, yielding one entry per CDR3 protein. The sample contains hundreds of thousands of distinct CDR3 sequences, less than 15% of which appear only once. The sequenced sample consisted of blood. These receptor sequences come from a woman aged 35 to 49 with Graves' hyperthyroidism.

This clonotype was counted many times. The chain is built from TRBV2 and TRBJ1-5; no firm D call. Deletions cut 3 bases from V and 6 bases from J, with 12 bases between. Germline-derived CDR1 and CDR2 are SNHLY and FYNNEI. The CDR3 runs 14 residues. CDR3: CASSESLPSQPQHF. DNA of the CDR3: TGTGCCAGCAGTGAGAGCCTACCAAGTCAGCCCCAGCATTTT.

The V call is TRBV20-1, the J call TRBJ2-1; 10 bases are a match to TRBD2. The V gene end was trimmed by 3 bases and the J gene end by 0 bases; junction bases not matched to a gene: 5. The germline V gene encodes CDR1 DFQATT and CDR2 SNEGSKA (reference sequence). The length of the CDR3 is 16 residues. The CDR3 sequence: CSARLGLAASYNEQFF. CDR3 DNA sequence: TGCAGTGCTAGGCTAGGACTAGCGGCCTCCTACAATGAGCAGTTCTTC.

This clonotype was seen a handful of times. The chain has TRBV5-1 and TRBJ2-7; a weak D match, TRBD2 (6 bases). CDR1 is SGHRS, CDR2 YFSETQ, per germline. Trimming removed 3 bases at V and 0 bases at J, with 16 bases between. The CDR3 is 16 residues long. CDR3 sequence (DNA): TGCGCCAGCAGCTCCGGTGGTGGGGGGAGCTCCTACGAGCAGTACTTC. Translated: CASSSGGGGSSYEQYF.

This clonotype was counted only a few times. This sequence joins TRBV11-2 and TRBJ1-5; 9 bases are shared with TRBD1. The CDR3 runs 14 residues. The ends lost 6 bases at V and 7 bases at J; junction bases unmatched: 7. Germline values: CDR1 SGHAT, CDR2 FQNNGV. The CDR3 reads CASSRGDRDQPQHF. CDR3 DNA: TGTGCCAGCAGTCGGGGGGACAGGGACCAGCCCCAGCATTTT.

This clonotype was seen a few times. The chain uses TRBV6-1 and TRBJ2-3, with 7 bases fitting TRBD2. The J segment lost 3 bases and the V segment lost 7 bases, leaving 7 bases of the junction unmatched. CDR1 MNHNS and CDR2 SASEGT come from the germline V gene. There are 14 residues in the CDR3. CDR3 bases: TGTGCCAGCAAAGAGCGGGGAGGGACAGATACGCAGTATTTT. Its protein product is CASKERGGTDTQYF.

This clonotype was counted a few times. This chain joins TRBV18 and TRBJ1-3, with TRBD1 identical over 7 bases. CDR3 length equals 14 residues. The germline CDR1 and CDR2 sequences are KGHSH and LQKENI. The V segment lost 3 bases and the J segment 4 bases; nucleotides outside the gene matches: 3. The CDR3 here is CASSPGTAGNTIYF. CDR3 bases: TGTGCCAGCTCACCCGGGACAGCCGGAAACACCATATATTTT.

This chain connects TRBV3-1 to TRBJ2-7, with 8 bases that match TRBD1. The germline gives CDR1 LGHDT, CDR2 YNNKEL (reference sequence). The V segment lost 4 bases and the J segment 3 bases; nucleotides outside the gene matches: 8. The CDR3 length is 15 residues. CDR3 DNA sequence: TGTGCCAGCAGCCCGCGAGGACAGGGTATCTACGAGCAGTACTTC. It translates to CASSPRGQGIYEQYF.

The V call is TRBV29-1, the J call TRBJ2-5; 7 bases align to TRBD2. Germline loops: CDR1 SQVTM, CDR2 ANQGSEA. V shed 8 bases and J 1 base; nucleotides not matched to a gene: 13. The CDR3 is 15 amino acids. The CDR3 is CSLVKAGLFQETQYF. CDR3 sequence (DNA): TGCAGCCTGGTGAAAGCGGGACTATTCCAAGAGACCCAGTACTTC.

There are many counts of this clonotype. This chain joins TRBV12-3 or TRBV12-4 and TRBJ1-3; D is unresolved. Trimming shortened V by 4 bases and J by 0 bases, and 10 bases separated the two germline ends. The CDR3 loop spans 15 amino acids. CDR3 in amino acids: CASSSTALSGNTIYF. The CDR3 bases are TGTGCCAGCAGTTCTACAGCGCTCTCTGGAAACACCATATATTTT.

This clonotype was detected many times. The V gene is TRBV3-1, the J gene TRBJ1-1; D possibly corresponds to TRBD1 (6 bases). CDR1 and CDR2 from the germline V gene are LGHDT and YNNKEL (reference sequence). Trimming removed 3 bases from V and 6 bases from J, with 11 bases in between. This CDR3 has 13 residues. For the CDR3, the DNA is TGTGCCAGCAGCCACACAGGGACTTCTGAAGCTTTCTTT. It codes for CASSHTGTSEAFF.

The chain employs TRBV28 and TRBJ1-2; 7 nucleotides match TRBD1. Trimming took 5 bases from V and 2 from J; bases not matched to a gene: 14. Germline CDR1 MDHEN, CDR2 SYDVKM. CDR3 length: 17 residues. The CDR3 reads CASSRPLRTGGNYGYTF. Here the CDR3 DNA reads TGTGCCAGCAGTCGCCCCCTGAGGACAGGCGGGAACTATGGCTACACCTTC.

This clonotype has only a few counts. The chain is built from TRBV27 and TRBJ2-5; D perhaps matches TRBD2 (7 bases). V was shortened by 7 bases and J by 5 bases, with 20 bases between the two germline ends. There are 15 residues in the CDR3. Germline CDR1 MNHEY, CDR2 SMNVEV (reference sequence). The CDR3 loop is CASKRGGGAWETQYF. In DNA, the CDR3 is TGTGCCAGCAAGAGGGGCGGGGGCGCGTGGGAGACCCAGTACTTC.

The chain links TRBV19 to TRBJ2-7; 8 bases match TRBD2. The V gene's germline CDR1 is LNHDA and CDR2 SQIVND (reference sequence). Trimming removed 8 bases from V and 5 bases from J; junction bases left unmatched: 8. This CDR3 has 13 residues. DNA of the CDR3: TGTGCCAGTGCAGCGGGAGTGGGTAACGAGCAGTACTTC. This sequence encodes CASAAGVGNEQYF.

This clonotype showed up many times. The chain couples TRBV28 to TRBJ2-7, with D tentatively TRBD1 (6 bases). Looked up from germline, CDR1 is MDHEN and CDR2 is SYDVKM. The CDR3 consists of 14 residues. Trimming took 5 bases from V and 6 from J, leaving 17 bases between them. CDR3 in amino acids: CASSPRDTRFEQYF. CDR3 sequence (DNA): TGTGCCAGCAGTCCTCGGGACACCCGATTCGAGCAGTACTTC.

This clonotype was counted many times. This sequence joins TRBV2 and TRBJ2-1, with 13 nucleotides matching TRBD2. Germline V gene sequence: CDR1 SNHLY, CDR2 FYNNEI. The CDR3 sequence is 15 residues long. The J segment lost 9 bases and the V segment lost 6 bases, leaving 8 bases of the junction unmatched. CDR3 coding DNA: TGTGCCAGCAGCGTACTAGCGGGAGGGCCCTTTGAGCAGTTCTTC. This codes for CASSVLAGGPFEQFF.

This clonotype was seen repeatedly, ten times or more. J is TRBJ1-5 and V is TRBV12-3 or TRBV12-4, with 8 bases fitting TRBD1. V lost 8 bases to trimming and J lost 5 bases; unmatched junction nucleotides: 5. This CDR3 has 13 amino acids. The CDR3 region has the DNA TGTGCCAGCGGTGGGACAGGACATCAGCCCCAGCATTTT. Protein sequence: CASGGTGHQPQHF.

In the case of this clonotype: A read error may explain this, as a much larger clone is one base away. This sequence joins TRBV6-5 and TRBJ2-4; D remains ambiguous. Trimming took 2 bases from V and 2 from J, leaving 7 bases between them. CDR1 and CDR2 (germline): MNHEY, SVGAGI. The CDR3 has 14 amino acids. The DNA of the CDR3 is TGTGCCAGCAGTTACGGCCCCCCCAAAAACATTCAGTACTTC. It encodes CASSYGPPKNIQYF.

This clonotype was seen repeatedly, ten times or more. The DNA for the CDR3 is TGTGCCAGCAGCGGAGTAAATAATGAAAAACTGTTTTTT. It encodes CASSGVNNEKLFF. The genes are TRBV9 and TRBJ1-4; D uncertain. CDR1 and CDR2 from the germline V gene are SGDLS and YYNGEE. The CDR3 is made up of 13 amino acids. Trimming stripped 3 bases from V and 4 bases from J, with 7 bases between.

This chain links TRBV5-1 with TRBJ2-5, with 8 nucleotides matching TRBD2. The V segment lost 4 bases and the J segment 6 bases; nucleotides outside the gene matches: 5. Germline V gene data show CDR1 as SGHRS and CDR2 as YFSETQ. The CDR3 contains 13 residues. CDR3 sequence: CASSTTSAQTQYF. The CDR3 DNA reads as TGCGCCAGCAGCACGACTAGCGCCCAGACCCAGTACTTC.

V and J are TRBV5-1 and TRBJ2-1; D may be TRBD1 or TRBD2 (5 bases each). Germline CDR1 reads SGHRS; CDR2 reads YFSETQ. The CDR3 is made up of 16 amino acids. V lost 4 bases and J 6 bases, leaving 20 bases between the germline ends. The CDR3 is CASSTNPGTTTNEQFF. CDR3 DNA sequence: TGCGCCAGCAGCACCAACCCCGGGACCACCACCAATGAGCAGTTCTTC.

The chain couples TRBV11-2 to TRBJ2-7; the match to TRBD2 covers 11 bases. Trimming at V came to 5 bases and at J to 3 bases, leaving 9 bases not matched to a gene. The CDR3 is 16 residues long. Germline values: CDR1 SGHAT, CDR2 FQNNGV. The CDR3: CASSQGTSGNNYEQYF. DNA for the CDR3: TGTGCCAGCAGCCAGGGGACTAGCGGAAACAACTACGAGCAGTACTTC.